Listed below are T cell receptor beta chains from one sample, sequenced in a study of beta chain features in type 1 diabetes. Measured with immunoSEQ multiplex PCR; TCRdb has only the in-frame clones, and not every one. The sample lists roughly 310,000 clones; roughly 11% were seen once. Sequencing used naive CD4+ T cells from blood. Receptor source: a woman in her 30s in good health. Each CDR3 is given with its conserved first and last residue. The D gene is left open where the match is weak. The size of a clone is reported for some rows only, either as once, few or many, or as a class for expanded clones.

abundance: few; len: 14; d_gene: TRBD1; j_gene: TRBJ2-2; v_gene: TRBV7-3; CDR3aa: CASSTGQGTGELFF; CDR3nt: TGTGCCAGCAGCACCGGACAGGGCACCGGGGAGCTGTTTTTT
abundance: -; len: 16; d_gene: TRBD2; j_gene: TRBJ2-7; v_gene: TRBV7-9; CDR3aa: CASSLAETSGSYEQYF; CDR3nt: TGTGCCAGCAGCTTAGCGGAGACTAGCGGGAGTTACGAGCAGTACTTC
abundance: few; len: 16; d_gene: TRBD2; j_gene: TRBJ2-1; v_gene: TRBV7-2; CDR3aa: CASSLRTSDSYNEQFF; CDR3nt: TGTGCCAGCAGCTTAAGGACTAGCGACTCCTACAATGAGCAGTTCTTC
abundance: few; len: 17; d_gene: TRBD2; j_gene: TRBJ2-5; v_gene: TRBV7-2; CDR3aa: CASSLAASGSGFATQYF; CDR3nt: TGTGCCAGCAGCTTAGCCGCTAGCGGGTCCGGGTTTGCGACCCAGTACTTC
abundance: -; len: 15; d_gene: TRBD1; j_gene: TRBJ1-5; v_gene: TRBV30; CDR3aa: CAWSGQGYSNQPQHF; CDR3nt: TGTGCCTGGAGCGGACAGGGTTATAGCAATCAGCCCCAGCATTTT
abundance: few; len: 15; d_gene: TRBD2; j_gene: TRBJ2-1; v_gene: TRBV5-1; CDR3aa: CASSLVTSGYNEQFF; CDR3nt: TGCGCCAGCAGCTTGGTGACTAGCGGCTACAATGAGCAGTTCTTC
abundance: few; len: 14; d_gene: -; j_gene: TRBJ1-1; v_gene: TRBV18; CDR3aa: CASSPPNSNTEAFF; CDR3nt: TGTGCCAGCTCACCACCGAACAGCAACACTGAAGCTTTCTTT
abundance: few; len: 16; d_gene: TRBD1; j_gene: TRBJ1-2; v_gene: TRBV7-2; CDR3aa: CASSLLRTGVNYGYTF; CDR3nt: TGTGCCAGCAGCTTGCTAAGGACAGGGGTAAACTATGGCTACACCTTC
abundance: few; len: 14; d_gene: TRBD1; j_gene: TRBJ2-2; v_gene: TRBV4-3; CDR3aa: CASSQHRGPGELFF; CDR3nt: TGCGCCAGCAGCCAACACAGGGGTCCCGGGGAGCTGTTTTTT
abundance: -; len: 13; d_gene: -; j_gene: TRBJ1-1; v_gene: TRBV6-5; CDR3aa: CASSYSRGTEAFF; CDR3nt: TGTGCCAGCAGTTACTCGAGAGGGACTGAAGCTTTCTTT
abundance: -; len: 14; d_gene: TRBD1; j_gene: TRBJ2-7; v_gene: TRBV11-1; CDR3aa: CASSPRDSPSNKYF; CDR3nt: TGTGCCAGCAGCCCCCGGGACAGCCCTTCTAATAAGTACTTC
abundance: -; len: 12; d_gene: -; j_gene: TRBJ1-5; v_gene: TRBV28; CDR3aa: CASSPLVQPQHF; CDR3nt: TGTGCCAGCAGTCCACTCGTTCAGCCCCAGCATTTT
abundance: few; len: 15; d_gene: TRBD2; j_gene: TRBJ2-1; v_gene: TRBV14; CDR3aa: CASSPIAGSYNEQFF; CDR3nt: TGTGCCAGCAGCCCCATAGCGGGATCCTACAATGAGCAGTTCTTC
abundance: -; len: 16; d_gene: TRBD2; j_gene: TRBJ2-2; v_gene: TRBV4-3; CDR3aa: CASSQETSGNTGELFF; CDR3nt: TGCGCCAGCAGCCAAGAAACTAGCGGGAACACCGGGGAGCTGTTTTTT
abundance: few; len: 14; d_gene: -; j_gene: TRBJ2-1; v_gene: TRBV19; CDR3aa: CASSIDRVADEQFF; CDR3nt: TGTGCCAGTAGTATAGACAGGGTGGCGGATGAGCAGTTCTTC
abundance: -; len: 20; d_gene: TRBD1; j_gene: TRBJ2-7; v_gene: TRBV5-1; CDR3aa: CASSPPPRQGVVLGSYEQYF; CDR3nt: TGCGCCAGCAGCCCGCCTCCCCGACAGGGGGTCGTACTTGGCTCCTACGAGCAGTACTTC
abundance: few; len: 13; d_gene: -; j_gene: TRBJ1-2; v_gene: TRBV21-1; CDR3aa: CASSKPGGIGYTF; CDR3nt: TGTGCCAGCAGCAAGCCAGGGGGAATAGGCTACACCTTC
abundance: few; len: 16; d_gene: -; j_gene: TRBJ2-1; v_gene: TRBV7-3; CDR3aa: CASSLIGSGTYNEQFF; CDR3nt: TGTGCCAGCAGCCTAATCGGTAGCGGAACTTACAATGAGCAGTTCTTC
abundance: -; len: 14; d_gene: TRBD1; j_gene: TRBJ2-7; v_gene: TRBV30; CDR3aa: CAWSPGTGVGEQYF; CDR3nt: TGTGCCTGGAGTCCCGGGACAGGGGTTGGCGAGCAGTACTTC
abundance: -; len: 15; d_gene: TRBD1; j_gene: TRBJ1-5; v_gene: TRBV5-1; CDR3aa: CASSIAGQRNQPQHF; CDR3nt: TGCGCCAGCAGCATTGCGGGACAGCGCAATCAGCCCCAGCATTTT
abundance: -; len: 15; d_gene: TRBD2; j_gene: TRBJ2-1; v_gene: TRBV28; CDR3aa: CASSSPGTSSNEQFF; CDR3nt: TGTGCCAGCAGTTCACCCGGGACTAGCTCTAATGAGCAGTTCTTC
abundance: few; len: 14; d_gene: -; j_gene: TRBJ1-5; v_gene: TRBV10-3; CDR3aa: CAIKSEYSNQPQHF; CDR3nt: TGTGCCATCAAATCGGAGTATAGCAATCAGCCCCAGCATTTT
abundance: few; len: 15; d_gene: -; j_gene: TRBJ2-1; v_gene: TRBV18; CDR3aa: CASSPRESSYNEQFF; CDR3nt: TGTGCCAGCTCACCAAGGGAGAGCTCCTACAATGAGCAGTTCTTC
abundance: few; len: 13; d_gene: -; j_gene: TRBJ2-1; v_gene: TRBV28; CDR3aa: CASSLVQLNEQFF; CDR3nt: TGTGCCAGCAGTTTAGTACAGCTGAATGAGCAGTTCTTC
abundance: few; len: 12; d_gene: -; j_gene: TRBJ2-7; v_gene: TRBV28; CDR3aa: CASSPTGDHQYF; CDR3nt: TGTGCCAGCAGCCCCACAGGAGACCATCAGTACTTC
abundance: few; len: 15; d_gene: -; j_gene: TRBJ1-2; v_gene: TRBV18; CDR3aa: CASSPVTGSGYGYTF; CDR3nt: TGTGCCAGCTCACCAGTCACAGGGTCAGGCTATGGCTACACCTTC
abundance: -; len: 17; d_gene: -; j_gene: TRBJ2-1; v_gene: TRBV18; CDR3aa: CASSPLVELTTYNEQFF; CDR3nt: TGTGCCAGCTCACCACTAGTTGAACTAACTACCTACAATGAGCAGTTCTTC
abundance: few; len: 16; d_gene: TRBD1; j_gene: TRBJ2-7; v_gene: TRBV28; CDR3aa: CASSSPRTGSSYEQYF; CDR3nt: TGTGCCAGCAGTTCCCCTAGGACAGGGAGCTCCTACGAGCAGTACTTC
abundance: -; len: 14; d_gene: -; j_gene: TRBJ1-4; v_gene: TRBV7-2; CDR3aa: CASSLAGELEKLFF; CDR3nt: TGTGCCAGCAGCTTAGCAGGGGAACTGGAAAAACTGTTTTTT
abundance: -; len: 17; d_gene: TRBD2; j_gene: TRBJ2-7; v_gene: TRBV5-1; CDR3aa: CASSLPGLAGGRIEQYF; CDR3nt: TGCGCCAGCAGCTTGCCGGGACTAGCGGGAGGAAGGATCGAGCAGTACTTC
abundance: -; len: 15; d_gene: TRBD2; j_gene: TRBJ2-1; v_gene: TRBV11-2; CDR3aa: CASSLAGGLYNEQFF; CDR3nt: TGTGCCAGCAGCTTAGCGGGAGGACTTTACAATGAGCAGTTCTTC
abundance: -; len: 12; d_gene: -; j_gene: TRBJ1-1; v_gene: TRBV28; CDR3aa: CASSLSGTEAFF; CDR3nt: TGTGCCAGCAGTTTGTCAGGGACTGAAGCTTTCTTT
abundance: -; len: 13; d_gene: -; j_gene: TRBJ2-1; v_gene: TRBV29-1; CDR3aa: CSVGLPERNEQFF; CDR3nt: TGCAGCGTTGGCCTCCCGGAGCGAAATGAGCAGTTCTTC
abundance: few; len: 15; d_gene: TRBD1; j_gene: TRBJ2-7; v_gene: TRBV7-2; CDR3aa: CASSLVVDRGGEQYF; CDR3nt: TGTGCCAGCAGCTTAGTGGTGGACAGGGGAGGCGAGCAGTACTTC
abundance: few; len: 16; d_gene: TRBD2; j_gene: TRBJ2-1; v_gene: TRBV18; CDR3aa: CASSPPGTSGNNEQFF; CDR3nt: TGTGCCAGCTCACCTCCCGGGACTAGCGGGAACAATGAGCAGTTCTTC
abundance: -; len: 16; d_gene: TRBD2; j_gene: TRBJ2-2; v_gene: TRBV5-4; CDR3aa: CASSLVSGGNTGELFF; CDR3nt: TGTGCCAGCAGCTTGGTCAGCGGGGGCAACACCGGGGAGCTGTTTTTT
abundance: few; len: 14; d_gene: -; j_gene: TRBJ2-5; v_gene: TRBV5-4; CDR3aa: CASSWGQSPETQYF; CDR3nt: TGTGCCAGCAGTTGGGGACAAAGCCCTGAGACCCAGTACTTC
abundance: -; len: 11; d_gene: -; j_gene: TRBJ2-3; v_gene: TRBV2; CDR3aa: CASSDLAEQYF; CDR3nt: TGTGCCAGCAGTGATCTGGCTGAGCAGTATTTT
abundance: few; len: 14; d_gene: -; j_gene: TRBJ2-5; v_gene: TRBV7-9; CDR3aa: CASSLVGGLETQYF; CDR3nt: TGTGCCAGCAGCTTAGTCGGGGGTTTGGAGACCCAGTACTTC
abundance: few; len: 15; d_gene: -; j_gene: TRBJ2-1; v_gene: TRBV11-3; CDR3aa: CASSSGLVAYNEQFF; CDR3nt: TGTGCCAGCAGCTCGGGACTTGTTGCCTACAATGAGCAGTTCTTC
abundance: few; len: 12; d_gene: TRBD1; j_gene: TRBJ2-5; v_gene: TRBV29-1; CDR3aa: CSAGTVQETQYF; CDR3nt: TGCAGCGCCGGGACAGTACAAGAGACCCAGTACTTC
abundance: few; len: 15; d_gene: TRBD2; j_gene: TRBJ2-1; v_gene: TRBV29-1; CDR3aa: CSVEDGGGSYNEQFF; CDR3nt: TGCAGCGTTGAAGATGGGGGGGGATCCTACAATGAGCAGTTCTTC
abundance: -; len: 16; d_gene: TRBD1; j_gene: TRBJ1-2; v_gene: TRBV7-3; CDR3aa: CASSPPGTGGAAGYTF; CDR3nt: TGTGCCAGCAGCCCCCCCGGGACAGGGGGCGCGGCTGGCTACACCTTC
abundance: few; len: 17; d_gene: TRBD1; j_gene: TRBJ1-5; v_gene: TRBV7-9; CDR3aa: CASSLEQGRRENQPQHF; CDR3nt: TGTGCCAGCAGCTTAGAACAGGGGAGGAGAGAAAATCAGCCCCAGCATTTT
abundance: few; len: 14; d_gene: -; j_gene: TRBJ2-3; v_gene: TRBV30; CDR3aa: CAWSVGLFTDTQYF; CDR3nt: TGTGCCTGGAGTGTAGGACTTTTCACAGATACGCAGTATTTT
abundance: -; len: 13; d_gene: -; j_gene: TRBJ1-4; v_gene: TRBV7-9; CDR3aa: CASSLDRGGKLFF; CDR3nt: TGTGCCAGCAGCTTAGACCGGGGGGGGAAACTGTTTTTT
abundance: once; len: 12; d_gene: -; j_gene: TRBJ2-1; v_gene: TRBV7-2; CDR3aa: CASSLARDSKFF; CDR3nt: TGTGCCAGCAGCTTAGCTCGGGACTCTAAGTTCTTC
abundance: -; len: 13; d_gene: -; j_gene: TRBJ1-2; v_gene: TRBV7-2; CDR3aa: CASSLQGWGGYTF; CDR3nt: TGTGCCAGCAGCTTACAGGGGTGGGGTGGCTACACCTTC
abundance: -; len: 15; d_gene: TRBD2; j_gene: TRBJ2-2; v_gene: TRBV14; CDR3aa: CASRSAGDGTGELFF; CDR3nt: TGTGCCAGCAGGTCGGCGGGAGATGGCACCGGGGAGCTGTTTTTT
abundance: few; len: 18; d_gene: -; j_gene: TRBJ1-2; v_gene: TRBV4-2; CDR3aa: CASSQPPGLSKGRYGYTF; CDR3nt: TGTGCCAGCAGCCAACCTCCGGGACTATCTAAAGGGCGTTATGGCTACACCTTC
abundance: few; len: 17; d_gene: TRBD1; j_gene: TRBJ2-7; v_gene: TRBV28; CDR3aa: CASRTTGGQGRLYEQYF; CDR3nt: TGTGCCAGCAGGACTACGGGCGGACAGGGACGACTCTACGAGCAGTACTTC
abundance: few; len: 16; d_gene: TRBD1; j_gene: TRBJ1-2; v_gene: TRBV18; CDR3aa: CASSPDRDYPNYGYTF; CDR3nt: TGTGCCAGCTCACCGGACAGGGATTACCCTAACTATGGCTACACCTTC
abundance: -; len: 15; d_gene: TRBD2; j_gene: TRBJ2-1; v_gene: TRBV6-1; CDR3aa: CASRAGTSGRNEQFF; CDR3nt: TGTGCCAGCAGAGCCGGGACTAGCGGGAGAAATGAGCAGTTCTTC
abundance: -; len: 13; d_gene: -; j_gene: TRBJ2-7; v_gene: TRBV19; CDR3aa: CASSIRGKGEQYF; CDR3nt: TGTGCCAGTAGTATACGCGGGAAGGGAGAGCAGTACTTC
abundance: -; len: 15; d_gene: -; j_gene: TRBJ2-7; v_gene: TRBV9; CDR3aa: CASSARDTSSYEQYF; CDR3nt: TGTGCCAGCAGCGCCCGGGACACCAGCTCCTACGAGCAGTACTTC